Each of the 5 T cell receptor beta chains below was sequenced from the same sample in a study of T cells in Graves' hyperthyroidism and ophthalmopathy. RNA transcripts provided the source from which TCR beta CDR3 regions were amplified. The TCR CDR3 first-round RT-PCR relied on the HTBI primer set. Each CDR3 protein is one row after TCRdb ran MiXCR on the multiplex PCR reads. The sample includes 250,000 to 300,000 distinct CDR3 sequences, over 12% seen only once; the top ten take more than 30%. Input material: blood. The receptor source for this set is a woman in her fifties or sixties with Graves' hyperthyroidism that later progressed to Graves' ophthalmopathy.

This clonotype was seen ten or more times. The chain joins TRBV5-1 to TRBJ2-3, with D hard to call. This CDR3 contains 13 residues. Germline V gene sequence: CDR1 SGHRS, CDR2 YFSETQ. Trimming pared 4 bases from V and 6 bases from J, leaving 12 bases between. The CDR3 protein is CASSMRDLDTQYF. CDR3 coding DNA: TGCGCCAGCAGCATGCGAGACTTGGATACGCAGTATTTT.

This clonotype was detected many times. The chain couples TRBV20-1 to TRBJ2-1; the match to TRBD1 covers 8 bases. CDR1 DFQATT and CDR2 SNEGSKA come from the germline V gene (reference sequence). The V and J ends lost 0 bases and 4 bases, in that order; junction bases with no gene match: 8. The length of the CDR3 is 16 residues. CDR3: CSARDFGQGTYNEQFF. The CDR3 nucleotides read TGCAGTGCTAGAGATTTTGGACAGGGCACTTACAATGAGCAGTTCTTC.

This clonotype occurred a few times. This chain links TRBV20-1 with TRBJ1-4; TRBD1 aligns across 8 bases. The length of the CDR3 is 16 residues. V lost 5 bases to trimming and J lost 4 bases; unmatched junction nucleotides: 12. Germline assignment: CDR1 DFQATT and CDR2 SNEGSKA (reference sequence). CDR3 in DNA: TGCAGTGCTTCCGGGACAGGTCCTAACCTTAATGAAAAACTGTTTTTT. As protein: CSASGTGPNLNEKLFF.

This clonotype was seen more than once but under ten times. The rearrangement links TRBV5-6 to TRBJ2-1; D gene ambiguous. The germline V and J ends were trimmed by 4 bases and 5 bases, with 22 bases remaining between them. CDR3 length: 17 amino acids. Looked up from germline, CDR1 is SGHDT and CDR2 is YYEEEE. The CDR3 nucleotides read TGTGCCAGCAGCCCATTTTATTTACGTTCCGTCCACAATGAGCAGTTCTTC. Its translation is CASSPFYLRSVHNEQFF.

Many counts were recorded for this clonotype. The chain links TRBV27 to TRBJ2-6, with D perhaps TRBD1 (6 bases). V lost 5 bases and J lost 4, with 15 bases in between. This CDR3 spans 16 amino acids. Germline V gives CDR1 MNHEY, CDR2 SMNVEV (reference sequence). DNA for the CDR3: TGTGCCAGCAGTAGCCCCCAGGGGTCCGGGGCCAACGTCCTGACTTTC. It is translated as CASSSPQGSGANVLTF.